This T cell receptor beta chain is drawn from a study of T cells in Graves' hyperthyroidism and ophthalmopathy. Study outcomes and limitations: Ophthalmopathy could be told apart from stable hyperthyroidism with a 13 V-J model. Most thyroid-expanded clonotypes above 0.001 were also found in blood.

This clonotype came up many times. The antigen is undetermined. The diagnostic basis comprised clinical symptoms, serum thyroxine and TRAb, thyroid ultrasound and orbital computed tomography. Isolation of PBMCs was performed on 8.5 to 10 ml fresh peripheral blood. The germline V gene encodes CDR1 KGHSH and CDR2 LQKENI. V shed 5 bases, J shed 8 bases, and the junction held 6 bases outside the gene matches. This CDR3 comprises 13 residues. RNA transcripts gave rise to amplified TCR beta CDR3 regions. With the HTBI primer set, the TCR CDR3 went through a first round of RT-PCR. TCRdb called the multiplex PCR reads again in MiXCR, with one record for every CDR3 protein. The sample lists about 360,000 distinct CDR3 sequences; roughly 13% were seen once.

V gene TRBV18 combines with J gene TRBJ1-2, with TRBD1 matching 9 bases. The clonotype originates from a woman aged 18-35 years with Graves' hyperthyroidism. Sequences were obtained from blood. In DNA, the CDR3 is TGTGCCAGCTCATCCCCGGGACAGGGCGGCTACACCTTC. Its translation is CASSSPGQGGYTF.